These 23 T cell receptor beta chains were sequenced from one sample in a study of blood T cells in healthy people across ages. Together with a sample-barcoded 5' primer, a J-beta primer mix was included in a second PCR lasting about 6 to 11 cycles. One entry per CDR3 protein, called by TCRdb with MiXCR from the 5' RACE reads. The data hold around 1.5 million distinct CDR3 sequences, with about 43% observed a single time. The sequencing sample was made of blood. These receptor sequences come from a woman younger than 30 in good health.

The chain carries TRBV2 and TRBJ2-7; 7 bases agree with TRBD2. Per germline, CDR1 SNHLY and CDR2 FYNNEI. The length of the CDR3 is 15 residues. After removal of 5 bases from V and 9 bases from J, the junction contained 16 bases not matched to a gene. The CDR3 sequence: CASSPLASSGKAQYF. Written as DNA, the CDR3 is TGTGCCAGCAGTCCACTAGCGTCCTCAGGGAAGGCGCAGTACTTC.

This rearrangement joins TRBV15 to TRBJ2-7; D remains ambiguous. CDR3 length equals 13 residues. CDR1 and CDR2 from the germline V gene are LNHNV and YYDKDF (reference sequence). Trimming shortened V by 4 bases and J by 0 bases, and 7 bases separated the two germline ends. In DNA, the CDR3 is TGTGCCACCAGCACTCCGTACTCCTACGAGCAGTACTTC. Amino acids: CATSTPYSYEQYF.

The chain has TRBV10-3 and TRBJ2-5, with D perhaps matching TRBD1 (5 bases). V was pared by 6 bases and J by 5 bases, with 22 bases between. Germline-derived CDR1 and CDR2 are ENHRY and SYGVKD. The CDR3 has 16 residues. This chain's CDR3 is CAISNRDPRVGETQYF. The CDR3 nucleotides read TGTGCCATCAGCAATCGTGATCCCAGGGTCGGGGAGACCCAGTACTTC.

The chain links TRBV7-2 to TRBJ2-1; possible D gene TRBD2, 8 bases. The J call may be wrong; the DNA end is better matched by TRBJ2-7. This CDR3 region has 20 residues. CDR1 is SGHTA, CDR2 FQGNSA, per germline. CDR3 in amino acids: CASSVLGGYGGESSYNEQYF. In DNA form, the CDR3 reads TGTGCCAGCAGCGTACTAGGGGGCTACGGGGGGGAAAGCTCCTACAATGAGCAGTACTTC.

The chain is built from TRBV6-1 and TRBJ2-1; TRBD1 matches 7 bases. Germline CDR1 MNHNS, CDR2 SASEGT. Trimming at V came to 6 bases and at J to 5 bases, leaving 13 bases not matched to a gene. The CDR3 consists of 16 residues. This CDR3 is CASSASGTAWNNEQFF. The CDR3, as DNA: TGTGCCAGCAGCGCCTCCGGGACAGCGTGGAACAATGAGCAGTTCTTC.

This clonotype has a handful of counts. The chain recombines TRBV7-2 with TRBJ1-5; tentative D call: TRBD1 (5 bases). The CDR3 is made up of 14 amino acids. The V gene lost 5 bases and the J gene lost 7 bases, with 15 bases spanning the gap. Looked up from germline, CDR1 is SGHTA and CDR2 is FQGNSA. CDR3 protein: CASSPVGGEQPQHF. The CDR3 coding sequence is TGTGCCAGCAGCCCAGTGGGAGGGGAACAGCCCCAGCATTTT. The variable domain in full, with the rest retrieved from reference TRBV7-2 and TRBJ1-5, is GAGVSQSPSNKVTEKGKDVELRCDPISGHTALYWYRQSLGQGLEFLIYFQGNSAPDKSGLPSDRFSAERTGGSVSTLTIQRTQQEDSAVYLCASSPVGGEQPQHFGDGTRLSIL.

This sequence joins TRBV27 and TRBJ2-7; TRBD1 is a possible D gene (6 bases). Trimming cost V 3 bases and J 2 bases, with 11 bases left between them. The CDR3 consists of 14 residues. Germline V gene lookup returns CDR1 MNHEY and CDR2 SMNVEV (reference sequence). This CDR3 is CASSFLDRPYEQYF. CDR3 bases: TGTGCCAGCAGTTTCCTGGACAGACCCTACGAGCAGTACTTC.

Comment on this clonotype: This may be a read error, as it is one base from a much larger clone. This chain links TRBV29-1 with TRBJ2-7, with D hard to call. TRBJ2-5 matches the DNA end more closely, so the J call is doubtful. Looked up from germline, CDR1 is SQVTM and CDR2 is ANQGSEA. The CDR3 extends over 11 amino acids. The CDR3 DNA is TGCATCGTACAAGACGGAGAGACCCAGTACTTC. Translated, it gives CIVQDGETQYF.

This chain links TRBV12-3 or TRBV12-4 with TRBJ1-6; unclear D gene. Trimming took 3 bases from V and 11 from J, leaving 8 bases between them. CDR3 size: 12 residues. Written as DNA, the CDR3 is TGTGCCAGCAGTTTCCAAAACCCACCCCTCCACTTT. Its translation is CASSFQNPPLHF.

J is TRBJ1-1 and V is TRBV3-1, with D unresolved. V was clipped by 1 base and J by 12 bases, with 12 bases between them. The CDR3 contains 12 residues. Germline CDR1 reads LGHDT; CDR2 reads YNNKEL (reference sequence). The CDR3 here is CASSQAAQTTFF. CDR3 DNA: TGTGCCAGCAGCCAAGCTGCGCAGACGACTTTCTTT. The variable domain in full, completed from reference TRBV3-1 and TRBJ1-1, reads DTAVSQTPKYLVTQMGNDKSIKCEQNLGHDTMYWYKQDSKKFLKIMFSYNNKELIINETVPNRFSPKSPDKAHLNLHINSLELGDSAVYFCASSQAAQTTFFGQGTRLTVV.

The chain links TRBV4-2 to TRBJ2-1, with 8 nucleotides matching TRBD2. V shed 0 bases, J shed 3 bases, and the junction held 7 bases outside the gene matches. The CDR3 is 17 residues long. Germline loops: CDR1 LGHNA, CDR2 YNFKEQ. CDR3 sequence reads: CASSQDRAGDDYNEQFF. The CDR3 region has the DNA TGTGCCAGCAGCCAAGACAGAGCGGGGGATGACTACAATGAGCAGTTCTTC.

A note on this clonotype: Germline is not matched at one junction end, which may reflect a read error. The rearrangement joins TRBV7-2 to TRBJ2-3; 10 nucleotides align to TRBD2. The CDR3 is 17 residues long. Germline V CDR1 and CDR2: SGHTA, FQGNSA. CDR3 in DNA: TGTGCCAGCATCGAAGAGCTAGCGGGGGTGGGCACAGATGCGCAGTATTTT. Translation: CASIEELAGVGTDAQYF. The full variable domain, completed using reference TRBV7-2 and TRBJ2-3, is GAGVSQSPSNKVTEKGKDVELRCDPISGHTALYWYRQSLGQGLEFLIYFQGNSAPDKSGLPSDRFSAERTGGSVSTLTIQRTQQEDSAVYLCASIEELAGVGTDAQYFGPGTRLTVL.

This clonotype was seen only a few times. The chain has TRBV4-1 and TRBJ2-4; TRBD2 aligns across 9 bases. The J call is uncertain, as TRBJ2-7 better fits the DNA end. CDR1 and CDR2 from the germline V gene are MGHRA and YSYEKL. This CDR3 has 15 amino acids. The chain's CDR3 is CASSQVPSGAYEQYF. The CDR3 DNA is TGCGCCAGCAGCCAAGTCCCTAGCGGGGCCTACGAGCAGTACTTC.

This clonotype has just one count. V and J are TRBV7-9 and TRBJ1-1, with D possibly matching TRBD1 (5 bases). From germline, CDR1 is SEHNR and CDR2 FQNEAQ (reference sequence). The CDR3 is made up of 15 amino acids. V was cut by 5 bases and J by 5 bases, with 18 bases left in between. CDR3 region: CASSPKRDSKTEAFF. The DNA for the CDR3 is TGTGCCAGCAGCCCGAAGCGGGACTCTAAAACTGAAGCTTTCTTT.

The V and J genes are TRBV7-2 and TRBJ2-5, with TRBD2 matching over 14 bases. The CDR3 totals 19 residues. V was clipped by 5 bases and J by 1 base; unmatched bases: 12. Germline V lookup: CDR1 SGHTA, CDR2 FQGNSA. The CDR3 DNA is TGTGCCAGCAGCATTGGACTAGCGGGGGGCCTTAATCCCCAAGAGACCCAGTACTTC. Its protein is CASSIGLAGGLNPQETQYF. The entire variable domain, with the rest obtained from reference TRBV7-2 and TRBJ2-5, is as follows: GAGVSQSPSNKVTEKGKDVELRCDPISGHTALYWYRQSLGQGLEFLIYFQGNSAPDKSGLPSDRFSAERTGGSVSTLTIQRTQQEDSAVYLCASSIGLAGGLNPQETQYFGPGTRLLVL.

This clonotype was counted between two and nine times. V is TRBV20-1 and J is TRBJ2-7; 8 bases are a match to TRBD2. The V segment lost 0 bases and the J segment 6 bases; nucleotides outside the gene matches: 10. The CDR3 is made up of 15 amino acids. Germline V gene lookup returns CDR1 DFQATT and CDR2 SNEGSKA (reference sequence). In DNA, the CDR3 is TGCAGTGCTAGAGATTCACCCGGGAGGGCCACCGAGCAGTACTTC. Protein sequence: CSARDSPGRATEQYF.

This rearrangement joins TRBV7-9 to TRBJ2-1; maybe TRBD2 (5 bases). Deletions cut 4 bases from V and 0 bases from J, with 10 bases between. Per germline, CDR1 SEHNR and CDR2 FQNEAQ (reference sequence). This CDR3 has 15 residues. The CDR3 sequence: CASSYDYRSYNEQFF. DNA for the CDR3: TGTGCCAGCAGCTACGACTATCGCTCCTACAATGAGCAGTTCTTC.

A few counts support this clonotype. The V and J genes are TRBV20-1 and TRBJ1-2; D remains ambiguous. V gave up 1 base and J gave up 6 bases, with 18 bases separating them. There are 15 residues in the CDR3. Germline loops: CDR1 DFQATT, CDR2 SNEGSKA (reference sequence). For the CDR3, the DNA is TGCAGTGCTAGAGCCCACCCACAGAAGCTGGATGGCTACACCTTC. It yields the protein CSARAHPQKLDGYTF.

The chain has TRBV4-1 and TRBJ2-7; D not resolved. The CDR3 runs 13 residues. The V end was cut by 3 bases, the J end by 3 bases, with 9 bases between. Germline-derived CDR1 and CDR2 are MGHRA and YSYEKL. CDR3 amino acids: CASSQPDIYEQYF. The CDR3 bases are TGCGCCAGCAGCCAGCCCGACATCTACGAGCAGTACTTC.

This clonotype has a single count. The chain has TRBV6-6 and TRBJ1-1, with D unresolved. Trimming removed 2 bases at V and 4 bases at J, with 8 bases between. CDR3 length: 13 amino acids. CDR1 is MNHNY, CDR2 SVGAGI, per germline (reference sequence). CDR3 loop: CASSYETGTEAFF. CDR3 bases: TGTGCCAGCAGTTACGAGACTGGCACTGAAGCTTTCTTT.

In this sample, this clonotype turned up many times. This rearrangement joins TRBV6-5 to TRBJ2-1; 7 bases are shared with TRBD1. The J segment lost 5 bases and the V segment lost 0 bases, leaving 4 bases of the junction unmatched. Looked up from germline, CDR1 is MNHEY and CDR2 is SVGAGI. This CDR3 has 15 residues. CDR3 loop: CASSYSYGTDNEQFF. CDR3 in DNA: TGTGCCAGCAGTTACTCGTACGGGACAGACAATGAGCAGTTCTTC.

Only a few counts were recorded for this clonotype. The V gene is TRBV5-1, the J gene TRBJ2-3, with 7 bases lining up with TRBD1. Per the germline V gene, CDR1 is SGHRS and CDR2 is YFSETQ. Trimming at V came to 7 bases and at J to 3 bases, leaving 8 bases not matched to a gene. This CDR3 contains 14 residues. The DNA of the CDR3 is TGCGCCAGCCGGGGACAGATAGGGACAGATACGCAGTATTTT. The encoded protein is CASRGQIGTDTQYF.

This clonotype was seen a handful of times. V and J are TRBV10-3 and TRBJ2-1; no clear D gene. Looked up from germline, CDR1 is ENHRY and CDR2 is SYGVKD. V was shortened by 4 bases and J by 2 bases, with 12 bases between the two germline ends. The CDR3 contains 15 residues. The CDR3 is CAISGVGNAYNEQFF. CDR3 nucleotide sequence: TGTGCCATCAGTGGCGTAGGTAACGCCTACAATGAGCAGTTCTTC.